A single sample gave rise to the 24 T cell receptor beta chains below, sequenced in a study of blood T cell repertoires in COVID-19. The repertoire was sequenced with immunoSEQ multiplex PCR; TCRdb's copy has only in-frame clones and lacks some. The sample yields 250,000 to 350,000 clones, 70% to 90% seen once. Sequenced: peripheral blood. Receptor source: a woman aged 25 to 39 with active or convalescent COVID-19.

Only one count was recorded for this clone. This chain connects TRBV4-3 to TRBJ1-1; weak D call: TRBD1 (5 bases). Germline assignment: CDR1 LGHNA and CDR2 YSLEER. The CDR3 is 15 amino acids. Deletions cut 4 bases from V and 0 bases from J, with 12 bases between. CDR3 nucleotide sequence: TGCGCCAGCAGCCCGACAGAGCCAATGAACACTGAAGCTTTCTTT. Translated, it gives CASSPTEPMNTEAFF.

V and J are TRBV18 and TRBJ1-2; tentatively, D is TRBD1 (6 bases). CDR3 length: 16 residues. Deletions cut 4 bases from V and 5 bases from J, with 20 bases between. Looked up from germline, CDR1 is KGHSH and CDR2 is LQKENI. CDR3: CASSQEAGTSLYGYTF. Here the CDR3 DNA reads TGTGCCAGCTCACAAGAGGCAGGGACATCATTATATGGCTACACCTTC.

The genes are TRBV7-6 and TRBJ2-3, with D uncertain. Germline values: CDR1 SGHVS, CDR2 FNYEAQ. The CDR3 totals 12 residues. V was clipped by 6 bases and J by 4 bases, with 8 bases between them. In DNA, the CDR3 is TGTGCCAGCAGTCCCCCCTCAGATACGCAGTATTTT. Translating gives CASSPPSDTQYF.

V usage is TRBV29-1 and J usage is TRBJ1-1; D remains unclear. Germline loops: CDR1 SQVTM, CDR2 ANQGSEA. This CDR3 spans 11 amino acids. V was cut by 7 bases and J by 7 bases, with 13 bases left in between. The CDR3, as DNA: TGCAGCGCTCTCCGGGGTGGTGAAGCTTTCTTT. Amino acid sequence: CSALRGGEAFF.

Note on this clone: The sample has other DNA sequences that encode this CDR3 too. V and J are TRBV10-3 and TRBJ1-6; D is ambiguous. CDR1 ENHRY and CDR2 SYGVKD come from the germline V gene. V was clipped by 0 bases and J by 7 bases, with 4 bases between them. The CDR3 sequence is 13 residues long. The CDR3 nucleotides read TGTGCCATCAGTGAGTCTGGCAATTCACCCCTCCACTTT. Protein sequence: CAISESGNSPLHF.

Here the CDR3 DNA reads TGTGCCTGGAGTCGGACAGTTCCTACACTTAGCAATCAGCCCCAGCATTTT. Residues: CAWSRTVPTLSNQPQHF. This chain joins TRBV30 and TRBJ1-5, with TRBD1 as a possible D gene (6 bases). Trimming stripped 2 bases from V and 0 bases from J, with 17 bases between. Germline assignment: CDR1 GTSNPN and CDR2 SVGIG (reference sequence). The CDR3 loop spans 17 amino acids.

The chain is built from TRBV28 and TRBJ2-7; D unresolved. Germline V gives CDR1 MDHEN, CDR2 SYDVKM. The V gene lost 1 base and the J gene lost 4 bases, with 8 bases spanning the gap. The CDR3 length is 13 residues. CDR3 bases: TGTGCCAGCAGTTTATTGTGGGCTTACGAGCAGTACTTC. As protein: CASSLLWAYEQYF.

This rearrangement joins TRBV10-3 to TRBJ1-1; D might be TRBD1 (5 bases). The germline V gene encodes CDR1 ENHRY and CDR2 SYGVKD. V gave up 10 bases and J gave up 1 base, with 13 bases separating them. CDR3 size: 13 residues. Here the CDR3 DNA reads TGTGCCACGGCGTTGGGGGGGAACACTGAAGCTTTCTTT. It yields the protein CATALGGNTEAFF.

Points on this clone: This same CDR3 is encoded by further DNA sequences in the sample. V is TRBV28 and J is TRBJ1-5; D remains unclear. CDR1 and CDR2 (germline): MDHEN, SYDVKM. The CDR3 spans 15 residues. V shed 5 bases and J shed 2 bases, with 13 bases lying between them. CDR3: CASSIRGLGNQPQHF. The CDR3 DNA follows: TGTGCCAGCAGTATCCGGGGTCTGGGCAATCAGCCCCAGCATTTT. The full variable domain, rest sourced from reference TRBV28 and TRBJ1-5, is DVKVTQSSRYLVKRTGEKVFLECVQDMDHENMFWYRQDPGLGLRLIYFSYDVKMKEKGDIPEGYSVSREKKERFSLILESASTNQTSMYLCASSIRGLGNQPQHFGDGTRLSIL.

The V and J genes are TRBV12-3 or TRBV12-4 and TRBJ2-3, with D possibly being TRBD2 (5 bases). This CDR3 comprises 13 residues. Trimming removed 5 bases at V and 5 bases at J, with 11 bases between. The CDR3 spells CASSVLARDTQYF. The CDR3 DNA is TGTGCCAGCAGTGTTCTAGCTAGAGATACGCAGTATTTT.

The count of this clone is one. The V gene is TRBV5-1, the J gene TRBJ1-1; D is possibly TRBD1 (6 bases). Trimming took 4 bases from V and 6 from J, leaving 13 bases between them. This CDR3 spans 13 amino acids. Germline V lookup: CDR1 SGHRS, CDR2 YFSETQ. The CDR3 bases are TGCGCCAGCAGCGTGATTGGGGGCCCTGAAGCTTTCTTT. This translates into CASSVIGGPEAFF.

The chain has TRBV5-4 and TRBJ2-3; a weak D match, TRBD2 (6 bases). In germline, CDR1 is SGHNT, CDR2 YYREEE (reference sequence). The CDR3 runs to 16 residues. Trimming removed 0 bases from V and 2 bases from J, with 13 bases in between. The CDR3 is CASSLGPRDHTDTQYF. As DNA, the CDR3 is TGTGCCAGCAGCTTGGGGCCGCGGGACCACACAGATACGCAGTATTTT.

Turning to this clone: The junction and the germline gene differ at one end; a read error may be behind it. J is TRBJ1-4 and V is TRBV6-5; TRBD1 agrees at 9 bases. The CDR3 is 15 amino acids. The germline V gene has CDR1 MNHEY and CDR2 SVGAGI. The CDR3 DNA follows: TGTGCCAGCAGGGGAGGACAGGGGAGTAATGAAGAACTGTTTTTT. Translated: CASRGGQGSNEELFF.

With regard to this clone: This CDR3 is also generated by other DNA sequences in the sample. The rearrangement uses TRBV6-6 and TRBJ1-5; 8 positions agree with TRBD1. The junction had 5 bases not matched to a gene; V was cut back by 5 bases and J by 5 bases. The CDR3 runs to 14 residues. CDR1 is MNHNY, CDR2 SVGAGI, per germline (reference sequence). CDR3 sequence reads: CASSPPGGHQPQHF. Here the CDR3 DNA reads TGTGCCAGCAGTCCCCCAGGGGGCCATCAGCCCCAGCATTTT.

The V gene is TRBV20-1, the J gene TRBJ1-1; perhaps TRBD1 as D (5 bases). Germline CDR1 is DFQATT and CDR2 is SNEGSKA (reference sequence). This CDR3 is 13 amino acids long. V was pared by 3 bases and J by 4 bases, with 12 bases between. The CDR3 sequence is CSASGRGRTEAFF. DNA for the CDR3: TGCAGTGCTAGTGGGAGGGGTCGCACTGAAGCTTTCTTT.

The chain employs TRBV25-1 and TRBJ2-3; TRBD2 matches at 9 bases. Germline lookup yields CDR1 MGHDK and CDR2 SYGVNS. This CDR3 has 17 amino acids. V lost 5 bases, J lost 3 bases, and 12 bases stayed unmatched. This CDR3 is CASSRLSGGTPTDTQYF. Written as DNA, the CDR3 is TGTGCCAGCAGTCGCTTAAGCGGGGGGACCCCTACAGATACGCAGTATTTT.

The gene calls are TRBV4-1 and TRBJ2-7; D possibly corresponds to TRBD2 (6 bases). Trimming cost V 1 base and J 0 bases, with 13 bases left between them. In germline, CDR1 is MGHRA, CDR2 YSYEKL. The CDR3 length is 16 residues. The CDR3 nucleotides read TGCGCCAGCAGCCAAGTTCCGAGCGGGTCCTCCTACGAGCAGTACTTC. It specifies CASSQVPSGSSYEQYF.

This chain connects TRBV7-2 to TRBJ2-7; 8 bases are a match to TRBD1. CDR3 length: 13 residues. Per the germline V gene, CDR1 is SGHTA and CDR2 is FQGNSA. The V segment lost 5 bases and the J segment 4 bases; nucleotides outside the gene matches: 4. The CDR3 DNA is TGTGCCAGCAGCCCGGACAGGGATTACGAGCAGTACTTC. Residues: CASSPDRDYEQYF.

This chain uses TRBV28 with TRBJ2-3, with D possibly matching TRBD2 (5 bases). Trimming shortened V by 3 bases and J by 2 bases, and 18 bases separated the two germline ends. Germline V gene lookup returns CDR1 MDHEN and CDR2 SYDVKM. This CDR3 contains 17 residues. The CDR3 region is CASSLSFSREPTDTQYF. The CDR3 DNA reads as TGTGCCAGCAGTTTGTCCTTTTCGAGGGAGCCCACAGATACGCAGTATTTT.

This chain joins TRBV2 and TRBJ2-1, with D possibly TRBD2 on 6 matching bases. Trimming left V 7 bases short and J 3 bases short, with 13 bases between. There are 14 residues in the CDR3. CDR1 SNHLY and CDR2 FYNNEI come from the germline V gene. DNA of the CDR3: TGTGCCAGCAATCCCTTGCGGGACTACAATGAGCAGTTCTTC. This gives the protein CASNPLRDYNEQFF.

This clone has at least ten counts. CDR3 in amino acids: CSVAQTGTAFEAFF. The DNA of the CDR3 is TGCAGCGTTGCTCAAACCGGGACAGCTTTTGAAGCTTTCTTT. This chain links TRBV29-1 with TRBJ1-1; 7 bases align to TRBD1. This CDR3 has 14 residues. CDR1 is SQVTM and CDR2 is ANQGSEA in the germline V gene. J lost 7 bases, V lost 4 bases, and 12 bases had no gene match.

The chain carries TRBV18 and TRBJ2-1; D is unclear. The CDR3 is 13 residues long. V gave up 2 bases and J gave up 5 bases, with 7 bases separating them. The germline V gene encodes CDR1 KGHSH and CDR2 LQKENI. This CDR3 is CASSPWQDNEQFF. DNA of the CDR3: TGTGCCAGCTCACCATGGCAGGACAATGAGCAGTTCTTC.

The gene calls are TRBV24-1 and TRBJ2-1; perhaps TRBD2 as D (5 bases). Trimming removed 4 bases at V and 8 bases at J, with 17 bases between. There are 15 residues in the CDR3. CDR1 is KGHDR and CDR2 is SFDVKD in the germline V gene. The CDR3 sequence is CATSEALGGPDEQFF. For the CDR3, the DNA is TGTGCCACCAGTGAGGCTTTGGGCGGGCCCGATGAGCAGTTCTTC.

V is TRBV5-1 and J is TRBJ1-2, with TRBD1 matching over 10 bases. Trimming cost V 8 bases and J 4 bases; bases outside gene matches: 11. Looked up from germline, CDR1 is SGHRS and CDR2 is YFSETQ. The CDR3 is made up of 15 amino acids. Written as DNA, the CDR3 is TGCGCCAGTGGGCACGGGACAGGGGATAGCTATGGCTACACCTTC. Translating it yields CASGHGTGDSYGYTF.